A single sample gave rise to the 28 T cell receptor beta chains below, sequenced in a study of OX40 agonist ivuxolimab in advanced cancers. Clones were sequenced by immunoSEQ multiplex PCR, and TCRdb holds only the in-frame ones, with some missing. Found here are about 100,000 clones, 94% of them singletons; the top ten hold approximately 2.4%. Sequences were derived from CD4+ or CD8+ T cells sorted from blood, sampled in a trial of the OX40 agonist ivuxolimab. The receptors were gathered from an adult with an advanced solid tumor such as melanoma, head and neck, liver or kidney cancer.

The J gene is TRBJ1-2, the V gene TRBV6-6; D not certain. This CDR3 is built from 15 residues. Trimming cost V 2 bases and J 6 bases, with 16 bases left between them. Germline CDR1 MNHNY, CDR2 SVGAGI (reference sequence). The CDR3 region is CASSYIRGIRDGYTF. The DNA of the CDR3 is TGTGCCAGCAGTTACATACGAGGCATCCGGGATGGCTACACCTTC.

The rearrangement uses TRBV27 and TRBJ2-7, with 9 bases fitting TRBD1. In germline, CDR1 is MNHEY, CDR2 SMNVEV (reference sequence). Trimming removed 5 bases from V and 4 bases from J; junction bases left unmatched: 6. There are 14 residues in the CDR3. The DNA for the CDR3 is TGTGCCAGCAGTACGGGACAGGGACCTTACGAGCAGTACTTC. Translation gives CASSTGQGPYEQYF.

This chain connects TRBV5-8 to TRBJ2-2, with a possible D match to TRBD1 (5 bases). Trimming left V 2 bases short and J 7 bases short, with 15 bases between. This CDR3 is 15 amino acids long. Germline V gives CDR1 SGHTS, CDR2 YDEGEE. The DNA of the CDR3 is TGTGCCAGCAGCTTTACCCCCAGGGAAGACGGGGAGCTGTTTTTT. This sequence encodes CASSFTPREDGELFF.

The chain couples TRBV6-1 to TRBJ2-1; 7 positions agree with TRBD1. CDR1 is MNHNS and CDR2 is SASEGT in the germline V gene. V dropped 6 bases and J dropped 6; count of bases not matched to a gene: 2. The CDR3 has 12 residues. In DNA, the CDR3 is TGTGCCAGCAGCAGACAGGGCAATGAGCAGTTCTTC. Encoded protein: CASSRQGNEQFF.

V gene TRBV19 combines with J gene TRBJ1-1; a weak D match, TRBD1 (5 bases). This CDR3 is built from 12 residues. Germline assignment: CDR1 LNHDA and CDR2 SQIVND (reference sequence). V gave up 6 bases and J gave up 4 bases, with 9 bases separating them. CDR3 in DNA: TGTGCCAGTAGCGCGGGGGGCACTGAAGCTTTCTTT. Amino acid sequence: CASSAGGTEAFF.

The V and J genes are TRBV28 and TRBJ1-4; tentative D call: TRBD1 (5 bases). The CDR3 loop spans 14 amino acids. With 6 bases removed from V and 7 bases from J, the gap between germline ends came to 15 bases. CDR1 and CDR2 (germline): MDHEN, SYDVKM. The CDR3 is CASSLGTRAEKLFF. The CDR3 bases are TGTGCCAGCAGCCTAGGGACCCGTGCTGAAAAACTGTTTTTT.

J is TRBJ2-3 and V is TRBV27, with TRBD2 identical over 8 bases. The trim removed 3 bases at V and 3 bases at J, leaving 8 bases unmatched. This CDR3 region has 16 residues. Germline CDR1 reads MNHEY; CDR2 reads SMNVEV (reference sequence). The CDR3 is CASSLSGLAKTDTQYF. The CDR3 DNA reads as TGTGCCAGCAGTTTGTCTGGACTAGCCAAAACAGATACGCAGTATTTT.

This chain connects TRBV15 to TRBJ1-4; no reliable D call. In germline, CDR1 is LNHNV, CDR2 YYDKDF (reference sequence). The CDR3 contains 13 residues. V was shortened by 0 bases and J by 7 bases, with 6 bases between the two germline ends. The CDR3 region is CATSRDPAEKLFF. The DNA of the CDR3 is TGTGCCACCAGCAGAGATCCGGCTGAAAAACTGTTTTTT.

V gene TRBV19 combines with J gene TRBJ2-7; D is undetermined. The ends were cut back, 2 bases at V and 4 bases at J, with 9 bases in the middle. This CDR3 contains 13 residues. Germline V gene data show CDR1 as LNHDA and CDR2 as SQIVND (reference sequence). The CDR3 DNA follows: TGTGCCAGTAGTATATTCCCCTCGTACGAGCAGTACTTC. Its translation is CASSIFPSYEQYF. The variable domain in full, completed from reference TRBV19 and TRBJ2-7, reads DGGITQSPKYLFRKEGQNVTLSCEQNLNHDAMYWYRQDPGQGLRLIYYSQIVNDFQKGDIAEGYSVSREKKESFPLTVTSAQKNPTAFYLCASSIFPSYEQYFGPGTRLTVT.

The genes are TRBV28 and TRBJ2-4, with 9 bases matching TRBD1. The V gene's germline CDR1 is MDHEN and CDR2 SYDVKM. The junction had 6 bases not matched to a gene; V was cut back by 5 bases and J by 1 base. CDR3 length: 16 amino acids. The CDR3 sequence is CASSKDRGRAKNIQYF. CDR3 in DNA: TGTGCCAGCAGTAAGGACAGGGGAAGGGCCAAAAACATTCAGTACTTC. The complete variable domain, with remaining parts taken from reference TRBV28 and TRBJ2-4, reads DVKVTQSSRYLVKRTGEKVFLECVQDMDHENMFWYRQDPGLGLRLIYFSYDVKMKEKGDIPEGYSVSREKKERFSLILESASTNQTSMYLCASSKDRGRAKNIQYFGAGTRLSVL.

The chain links TRBV6-5 to TRBJ1-6; TRBD1 aligns across 8 bases. Trimming took 6 bases from V and 10 from J; bases not matched to a gene: 5. This CDR3 region has 13 residues. Germline values: CDR1 MNHEY, CDR2 SVGAGI. CDR3 in amino acids: CASSQGATSPLHF. The CDR3 DNA is TGTGCCAGCAGCCAGGGGGCTACCTCACCCCTCCACTTT.

This clone was picked up one time. This chain joins TRBV6-1 and TRBJ2-7; no definite D call. The V end was cut by 8 bases, the J end by 0 bases, with 17 bases between. CDR1 MNHNS and CDR2 SASEGT come from the germline V gene. This CDR3 has 15 residues. CDR3 nucleotide sequence: TGTGCCAGCGCCTTGGGCCAGTTTAGCTCCTACGAGCAGTACTTC. As protein: CASALGQFSSYEQYF.

The chain joins TRBV5-1 to TRBJ2-7; D remains ambiguous. CDR3 length: 14 residues. Germline CDR1 SGHRS, CDR2 YFSETQ. The V end lost 3 bases, the J end lost 6 bases, and 16 bases lay between the germline ends. As DNA, the CDR3 is TGCGCCAGCAGCTCACTGTTCGGTTCCGGCGAGCAGTACTTC. Its translation: CASSSLFGSGEQYF.

The CDR3 DNA reads TGTGCCAGTAGTATGACTAGCGGGGGAATCTACGAGCAGTACTTC. It is translated as CASSMTSGGIYEQYF. The chain couples TRBV19 to TRBJ2-7, with 12 bases identical to TRBD2. J lost 3 bases, V lost 3 bases, and 3 bases had no gene match. The CDR3 runs to 15 residues. The germline V gene encodes CDR1 LNHDA and CDR2 SQIVND (reference sequence). Using reference TRBV19 and TRBJ2-7 for the parts outside the CDR3, the full variable domain is DGGITQSPKYLFRKEGQNVTLSCEQNLNHDAMYWYRQDPGQGLRLIYYSQIVNDFQKGDIAEGYSVSREKKESFPLTVTSAQKNPTAFYLCASSMTSGGIYEQYFGPGTRLTVT.

Turning to this clone: At one of its ends the junction is not consistent with the germline gene, which may arise from a read error. CDR3 in amino acids: CARSGQGLNNEQFF. The CDR3 DNA reads as TGTGCCAGGAGTGGACAGGGTTTGAACAATGAGCAGTTCTTC. V is TRBV2 and J is TRBJ2-1, with 8 bases lining up with TRBD1. Looked up from germline, CDR1 is SNHLY and CDR2 is FYNNEI. The CDR3 covers 14 residues. The entire variable domain, with the rest obtained from reference TRBV2 and TRBJ2-1, is as follows: EPEVTQTPSHQVTQMGQEVILRCVPISNHLYFYWYRQILGQKVEFLVSFYNNEISEKSEIFDDQFSVERPDGSNFTLKIRSTKLEDSAMYFCARSGQGLNNEQFFGPGTRLTVL.

CDR3 nucleotide sequence: TGCGCCAGCAGCTTAGACAGGGTGAACACTGAAGCTTTCTTT. Its protein product is CASSLDRVNTEAFF. V usage is TRBV5-1 and J usage is TRBJ1-1, with TRBD1 identical over 7 bases. Germline CDR1 SGHRS, CDR2 YFSETQ. Trimming at V came to 2 bases and at J to 0 bases, leaving 1 base not matched to a gene. The CDR3 covers 14 residues.

V usage is TRBV13 and J usage is TRBJ2-3; 7 nucleotides line up with TRBD2. Germline-derived CDR1 and CDR2 are PRHDT and FYEKMQ (reference sequence). V dropped 0 bases and J dropped 1; count of bases not matched to a gene: 4. This CDR3 region has 16 residues. The CDR3 nucleotides read TGTGCCAGCAGCTTAGGGGCGGGAGTCGGCACAGATACGCAGTATTTT. As protein: CASSLGAGVGTDTQYF.

V is TRBV19 and J is TRBJ2-1; 9 bases are a match to TRBD2. In germline, CDR1 is LNHDA, CDR2 SQIVND (reference sequence). J lost 6 bases, V lost 3 bases, and 3 bases had no gene match. The CDR3 runs 14 residues. For the CDR3, the DNA is TGTGCCAGTAGTATGACTAGCGGACCCAATGAGCAGTTCTTC. Amino acids: CASSMTSGPNEQFF.

This clone came up once. One end of the junction does not line up with germline, which may come from a read error. The chain recombines TRBV6-5 with TRBJ2-5, with TRBD2 matching over 10 bases. CDR3 length: 12 residues. In germline, CDR1 is MNHEY, CDR2 SVGAGI. The CDR3 is CASSDSSGGRYF. CDR3 nucleotide sequence: TGTGCCAGCAGTGACTCTAGCGGGGGACGATACTTC.

The chain is built from TRBV6-5 and TRBJ2-1; 12 nucleotides align to TRBD1. Per the germline V gene, CDR1 is MNHEY and CDR2 is SVGAGI. The CDR3 length is 15 residues. J gave up 10 bases and V 6 bases, and 10 bases lay outside the gene matches. Here the CDR3 reads CASSWGTGGFGEQFF. For the CDR3, the DNA is TGTGCCAGCAGCTGGGGGACAGGGGGCTTCGGGGAGCAGTTCTTC.

This sequence joins TRBV11-2 and TRBJ2-7; 7 nucleotides align to TRBD2. The J segment lost 4 bases and the V segment lost 3 bases, leaving 3 bases of the junction unmatched. This CDR3 is built from 13 residues. Germline CDR1 SGHAT, CDR2 FQNNGV. CDR3 nucleotides: TGTGCCAGCAGCTTGGGGGGGAGGTACGAGCAGTACTTC. Translation gives CASSLGGRYEQYF.

V gene TRBV30 combines with J gene TRBJ1-2, with D possibly TRBD1 on 6 matching bases. The length of the CDR3 is 14 residues. The ends were cut back, 0 bases at V and 4 bases at J, with 12 bases in the middle. Germline CDR1 and CDR2: GTSNPN and SVGIG (reference sequence). The CDR3 here is CAWSVGEGGYGYTF. The DNA of the CDR3 is TGTGCCTGGAGTGTAGGGGAAGGGGGCTATGGCTACACCTTC.

V gene TRBV18 combines with J gene TRBJ2-1; D is unclear. The CDR3 contains 15 residues. Germline CDR1 KGHSH, CDR2 LQKENI. The V and J ends lost 5 bases and 5 bases respectively, with 16 bases between them. The CDR3 DNA sequence: TGTGCCAGCTCAACGGGCCTGCCTTTGGACAATGAGCAGTTCTTC. Amino acid sequence: CASSTGLPLDNEQFF.

The J gene is TRBJ1-4, the V gene TRBV9; possibly TRBD1 for D (5 bases). V lost 0 bases, J lost 8 bases, and 14 bases lay in between. Per the germline V gene, CDR1 is SGDLS and CDR2 is YYNGEE. CDR3 length equals 15 residues. The CDR3, as DNA: TGTGCCAGCAGCGTAGATGGGACGATAGAGGAAAAACTGTTTTTT. Protein: CASSVDGTIEEKLFF.

This chain joins TRBV5-4 and TRBJ2-1; maybe TRBD2 (6 bases). Trimming took off 4 bases at V and 10 bases at J, with 12 bases between the two ends. The CDR3 is 12 residues long. Germline V gene lookup returns CDR1 SGHNT and CDR2 YYREEE (reference sequence). The CDR3 protein is CASSRERAEQFF. The CDR3 DNA follows: TGTGCCAGCAGCCGTGAGCGGGCCGAGCAGTTCTTC.

This clone turned up a few times. J is TRBJ1-5 and V is TRBV11-2; D may be TRBD1 (5 bases). Germline V gives CDR1 SGHAT, CDR2 FQNNGV. This CDR3 has 13 residues. Trimming took 4 bases from V and 7 from J, leaving 11 bases between them. The CDR3 DNA follows: TGTGCCAGCAGCTGGGGGTCAGGGCAGCCCCAGCATTTT. This sequence encodes CASSWGSGQPQHF.

The chain recombines TRBV2 with TRBJ2-7, with a tentative D call TRBD1 (6 bases). This CDR3 contains 14 residues. V lost 3 bases and J 1 base, leaving 10 bases between the germline ends. Germline CDR1 is SNHLY and CDR2 is FYNNEI. The CDR3 nucleotides read TGTGCCAGCAGTGAGGCTGGACAGTCCTACGAGCAGTACTTC. Translation gives CASSEAGQSYEQYF.

The chain joins TRBV2 to TRBJ2-2; D might be TRBD1 (6 bases). There are 12 residues in the CDR3. V was cut by 6 bases and J by 6 bases, with 8 bases left in between. Germline values: CDR1 SNHLY, CDR2 FYNNEI. The CDR3 nucleotides are TGTGCCAGCAGACAGGGTGCCGGGGAGCTGTTTTTT. It codes for CASRQGAGELFF.